This TCR beta chain is from a study of monozygotic twins with inflammatory bowel disease. Per germline, CDR1 MNHEY and CDR2 SMNVEV (reference sequence). This CDR3 spans 13 amino acids. For each CDR3 protein, TCRdb gives one entry from its re-call of the 5' RACE reads, without DNA. The sample features fewer than 110,000 distinct CDR3 sequences, with about 2% in its top ten. This TCR derives from a human donor with ulcerative colitis or Crohn's disease, or a healthy co-twin of an affected twin (not recorded which). The genes are TRBV27 and TRBJ2-1; TCRdb's D gene call, TRBD2, goes unchecked for lack of DNA. Sequenced: blood. CDR3 region: CASGLAGDNEQFF.